The source of this T cell receptor beta chain is a study of blood T cell repertoires in COVID-19. About the study: Samples of COVID-19 (acute and convalescent) were obtained from the United States, Italy and Spain. Sources were T cells, B-cell-depleted T cells, or PBMCs; the material itself was cDNA or gDNA.

In the authors' workflow: For nucleated cells, counts were estimated from reference gene primer amplification. Using immunoSEQ multiplex PCR, the repertoire was profiled, and TCRdb retains in-frame clones only, with some absent. V, J and clone size reflect that table, while D and trimming were determined from the DNA. The sample includes around 190,000 clones, roughly 80% of them seen just once. J was trimmed by 4 bases and V by 5 bases; bases with no gene match: 4. The germline gives CDR1 LNHDA, CDR2 SQIVND (reference sequence). CDR3 length equals 14 residues. The sequence was obtained from a woman between 50 and 59 years old with acute or convalescent COVID-19. V is TRBV19 and J is TRBJ1-1; 10 bases are shared with TRBD1. The sequenced sample was peripheral blood. The CDR3 here is CASSFRDRGTEAFF. The DNA of the CDR3 is TGTGCCAGTAGTTTCCGGGACAGGGGCACTGAAGCTTTCTTT.